Detailed here is one T cell receptor beta chain. Its antigen is unknown. The data belong to a study of cytomegalovirus exposure and HLA in healthy donors. At the level of the study: Some 200 million T cells yielded more than 95 million unique TCR beta sequences, as an earlier analysis found. Overall study results and limits: Using a false discovery rate of 0.05, a later analysis showed that approximately 17,000 TCR beta sequences were associated with HLA alleles. TCR beta V- and J-gene trimming, according to a later analysis, was linked to a missense DCLRE1C variant.

The PCR contained 60 Vbeta and 13 Jbeta primers. Only in-frame clones appear in the TCRdb table, and some are missing; sequencing was by immunoSEQ multiplex PCR. The sample shows 100,000 to 150,000 clones, over 65% of them seen only once. The clonotype was recovered from a woman in her forties or fifties in good health and CMV-seropositive. Sequenced: PBMCs.

The CDR3 loop reads CANTGVGQLNTEAFF. The CDR3 DNA sequence: TGTGCCAACACGGGGGTGGGACAGCTGAACACTGAAGCTTTCTTT. The rearrangement uses TRBV2 and TRBJ1-1; TRBD1 aligns across 7 bases. There are 15 residues in the CDR3. Germline lookup yields CDR1 SNHLY and CDR2 FYNNEI. V lost 10 bases to trimming and J lost 0 bases; unmatched junction nucleotides: 11.